This T cell receptor (beta chain) stems from a study of Ad26.COV2.S vaccination and SARS-CoV-2 variants. Clones were read by immunoSEQ multiplex PCR, and TCRdb kept only the in-frame ones, dropping some. The sample lists 300,000 to 400,000 clones, 75% to 90% occurring once. CDR1 and CDR2 (germline): SGHKS, YYEKEE (reference sequence). Germline trimming cut 4 bases from V and 8 bases from J; bases unmatched to any gene: 13. The CDR3 totals 15 residues. Treatment indicated: around 19 received Ad26.COV2.S at low or high dose, single or two shots; 5 received placebo; per-sample allocation not given. Material that was analyzed had been drawn on day 63 after the first vaccine or placebo injection. Wuhan-strain SARS-CoV-2 spike was expressed by the Ad26 vector that made up the vaccine. Study-wide points: Vaccine and placebo groups showed comparable non-spike TCR breadth. Recipients given vaccine exceeded placebo recipients in spike-specific TCR breadth.

With regard to this clone: Its specificity is unknown.

The sequences come from peripheral blood, collected in a trial of Ad26.COV2.S vaccine versus placebo. The sequence derives from a person aged 18-60 years who received the Ad26.COV2.S COVID-19 vaccine or a placebo. The J gene is TRBJ1-1, the V gene TRBV5-5, with 8 bases identical to TRBD1. CDR3 residues: CASSPDRGLGREAFF. CDR3 nucleotide sequence: TGTGCCAGCAGCCCAGACAGGGGTCTCGGTCGGGAAGCTTTCTTT.